The entry that follows covers one T cell receptor (beta chain) sequence. Antigen: not known. CDR1 and CDR2 (germline): SEHNR, FQNEAQ (reference sequence). The CDR3 consists of 15 residues. V was pared by 7 bases and J by 3 bases, with 18 bases between. Using a J-beta primer mix together with a sample-barcoded 5' primer, a second PCR was run for roughly 6 to 11 cycles. TCRdb passed the 5' RACE reads through MiXCR, listing each CDR3 protein once. The table shows approximately 580,000 distinct CDR3 sequences, with 24% occurring only once. The sample belongs to a study of blood T cells in healthy people across ages. General study results and limits: Diversity was higher, and naive CD4+ cells more numerous, in long-lived donors than in aged donors.

Drawn from each donor were approximately 9.2 milliliters of peripheral blood. Total RNA amounts of at least 6 micrograms were extracted per sample. These same data were also listed under a study on T cells of mothers and their children. This second study says: Each mother yielded more than 9 million TCR beta CDR3 reads. Each child yielded approximately 2.9 million reads.

V usage is TRBV7-9 and J usage is TRBJ2-5, with TRBD2 as a possible D gene (6 bases). The sequence was obtained from a boy younger than 18 in good health. What was sequenced was blood. The CDR3, as DNA: TGTGCCAGCACCCGGGACCCAGGAGGGGAAGAGACCCAGTACTTC. Translation: CASTRDPGGEETQYF.